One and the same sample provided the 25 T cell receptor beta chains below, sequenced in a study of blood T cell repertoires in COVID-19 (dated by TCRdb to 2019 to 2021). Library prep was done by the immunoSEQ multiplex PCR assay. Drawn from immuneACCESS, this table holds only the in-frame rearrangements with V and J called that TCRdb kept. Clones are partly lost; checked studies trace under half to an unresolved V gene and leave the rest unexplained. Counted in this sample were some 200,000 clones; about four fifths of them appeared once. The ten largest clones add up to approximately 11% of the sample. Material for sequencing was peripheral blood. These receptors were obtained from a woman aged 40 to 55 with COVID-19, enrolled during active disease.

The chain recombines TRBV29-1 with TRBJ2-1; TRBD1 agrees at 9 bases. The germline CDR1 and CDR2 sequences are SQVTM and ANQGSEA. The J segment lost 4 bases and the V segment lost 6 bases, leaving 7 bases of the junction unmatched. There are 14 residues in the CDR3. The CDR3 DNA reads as TGCAGCGTGGAGTGGGACAGGGAGTACAATGAGCAGTTCTTC. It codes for CSVEWDREYNEQFF.

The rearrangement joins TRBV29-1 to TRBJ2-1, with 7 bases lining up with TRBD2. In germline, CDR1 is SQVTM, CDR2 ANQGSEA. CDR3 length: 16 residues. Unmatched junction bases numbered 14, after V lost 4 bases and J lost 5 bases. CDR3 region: CSVGGRAGEVNNEQFF. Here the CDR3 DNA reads TGCAGCGTTGGAGGCAGGGCGGGGGAGGTTAACAATGAGCAGTTCTTC.

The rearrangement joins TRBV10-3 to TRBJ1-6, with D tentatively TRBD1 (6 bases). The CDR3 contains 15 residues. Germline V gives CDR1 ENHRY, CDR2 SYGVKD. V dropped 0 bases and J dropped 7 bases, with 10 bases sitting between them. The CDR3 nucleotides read TGTGCCATCAGTGAGTCCGGACAGAACAATTCACCCCTCCACTTT. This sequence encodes CAISESGQNNSPLHF.

CDR3 DNA: TGTGCCAGTAGTACCGGAGCGGGAGGTGGGGCAGATACGCAGTATTTT. Its translation: CASSTGAGGGADTQYF. This chain joins TRBV19 and TRBJ2-3; 9 bases are a match to TRBD2. Germline assignment: CDR1 LNHDA and CDR2 SQIVND (reference sequence). The CDR3 is 16 amino acids. J was trimmed by 4 bases and V by 4 bases; bases with no gene match: 9.

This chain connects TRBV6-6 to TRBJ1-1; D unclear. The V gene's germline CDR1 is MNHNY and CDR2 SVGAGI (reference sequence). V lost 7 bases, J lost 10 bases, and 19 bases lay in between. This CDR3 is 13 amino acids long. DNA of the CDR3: TGTGCCAGCACGAGAGGGAAGGATCGGGTAGCTTTCTTT. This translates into CASTRGKDRVAFF.

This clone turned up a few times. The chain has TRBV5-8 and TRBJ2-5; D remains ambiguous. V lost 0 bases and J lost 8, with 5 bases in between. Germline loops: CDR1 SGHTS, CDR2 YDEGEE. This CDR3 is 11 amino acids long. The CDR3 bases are TGTGCCAGCAGCTTGGTGGGCACCCAGTACTTC. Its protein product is CASSLVGTQYF.

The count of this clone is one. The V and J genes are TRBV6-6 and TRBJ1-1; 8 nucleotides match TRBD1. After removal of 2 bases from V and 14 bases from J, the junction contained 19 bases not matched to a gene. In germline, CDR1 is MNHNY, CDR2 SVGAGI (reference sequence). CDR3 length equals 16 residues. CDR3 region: CASSYAPTGGSAVVFF. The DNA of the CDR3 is TGTGCCAGCAGTTACGCCCCCACAGGGGGTTCCGCCGTGGTGTTCTTT.

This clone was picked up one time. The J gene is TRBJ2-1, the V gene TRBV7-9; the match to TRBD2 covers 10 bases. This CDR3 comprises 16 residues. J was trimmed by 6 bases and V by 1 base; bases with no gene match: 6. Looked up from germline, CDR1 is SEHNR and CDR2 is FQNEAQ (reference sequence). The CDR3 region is CASSLGLAGGVNEQFF. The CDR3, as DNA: TGTGCCAGCAGCTTAGGACTAGCGGGCGGGGTCAATGAGCAGTTCTTC.

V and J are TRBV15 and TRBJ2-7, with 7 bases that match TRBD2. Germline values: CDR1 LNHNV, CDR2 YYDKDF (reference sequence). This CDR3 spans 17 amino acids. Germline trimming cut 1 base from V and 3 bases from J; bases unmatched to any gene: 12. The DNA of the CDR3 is TGTGCCACCAGCAGAGTCTTCGGAGGAGCGGGGCTCTACGAGCAGTACTTC. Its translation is CATSRVFGGAGLYEQYF.

The DNA of the CDR3 is TGTGCCAGCAGTCCCGGGACAGATTTTTCTTGGCCCCAGCATTTT. This sequence encodes CASSPGTDFSWPQHF. The chain has TRBV6-5 and TRBJ1-5; 7 bases are shared with TRBD1. The CDR3 length is 15 residues. V was pared by 5 bases and J by 9 bases, with 13 bases of the junction left unmatched. The V gene's germline CDR1 is MNHEY and CDR2 SVGAGI.

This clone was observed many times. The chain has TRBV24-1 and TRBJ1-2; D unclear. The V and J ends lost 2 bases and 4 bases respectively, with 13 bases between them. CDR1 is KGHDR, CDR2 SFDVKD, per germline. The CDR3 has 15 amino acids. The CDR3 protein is CATSDSRGTLYGYTF. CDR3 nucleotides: TGTGCCACCAGTGATTCGAGAGGTACGCTCTATGGCTACACCTTC.

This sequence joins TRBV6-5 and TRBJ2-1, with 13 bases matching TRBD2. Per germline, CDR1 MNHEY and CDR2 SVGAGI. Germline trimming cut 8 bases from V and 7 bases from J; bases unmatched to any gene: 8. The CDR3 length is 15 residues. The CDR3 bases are TGTGCCAGCCAAACCGGGACTAGCGGGGTAAATGAGCAGTTCTTC. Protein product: CASQTGTSGVNEQFF.

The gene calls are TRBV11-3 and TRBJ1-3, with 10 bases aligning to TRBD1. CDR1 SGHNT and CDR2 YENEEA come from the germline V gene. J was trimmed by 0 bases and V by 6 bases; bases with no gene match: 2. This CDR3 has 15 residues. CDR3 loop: CASRWTGGSGNTIYF. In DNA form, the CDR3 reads TGTGCCAGCAGATGGACAGGGGGCTCTGGAAACACCATATATTTT.

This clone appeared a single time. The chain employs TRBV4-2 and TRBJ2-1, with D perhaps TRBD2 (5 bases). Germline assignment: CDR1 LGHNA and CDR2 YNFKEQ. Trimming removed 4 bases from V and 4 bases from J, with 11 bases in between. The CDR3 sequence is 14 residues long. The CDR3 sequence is CASSPTGVYNEQFF. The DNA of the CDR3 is TGTGCCAGCAGCCCCACCGGGGTTTACAATGAGCAGTTCTTC.

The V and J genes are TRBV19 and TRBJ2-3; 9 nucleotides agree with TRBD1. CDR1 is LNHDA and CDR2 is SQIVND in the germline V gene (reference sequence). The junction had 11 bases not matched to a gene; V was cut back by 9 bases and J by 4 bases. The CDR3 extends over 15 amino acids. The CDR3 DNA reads TGTGCCAGCGGATCCGGGACAGGGCCGGCAGATACGCAGTATTTT. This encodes CASGSGTGPADTQYF. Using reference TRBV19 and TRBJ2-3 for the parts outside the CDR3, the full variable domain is DGGITQSPKYLFRKEGQNVTLSCEQNLNHDAMYWYRQDPGQGLRLIYYSQIVNDFQKGDIAEGYSVSREKKESFPLTVTSAQKNPTAFYLCASGSGTGPADTQYFGPGTRLTVL.

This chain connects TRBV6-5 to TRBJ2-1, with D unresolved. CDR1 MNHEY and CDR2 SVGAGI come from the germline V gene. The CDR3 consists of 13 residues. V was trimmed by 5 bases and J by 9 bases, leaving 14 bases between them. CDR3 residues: CASSHGTAIEQFF. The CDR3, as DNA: TGTGCCAGCAGTCATGGAACAGCCATTGAGCAGTTCTTC.

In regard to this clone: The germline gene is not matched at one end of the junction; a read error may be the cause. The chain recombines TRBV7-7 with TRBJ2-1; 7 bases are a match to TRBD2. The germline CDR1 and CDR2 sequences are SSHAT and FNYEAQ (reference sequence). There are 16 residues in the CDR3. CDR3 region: CASSLVGGSSYNEQFF. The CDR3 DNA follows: TGTGCTAGCAGCTTAGTAGGCGGGAGCTCCTACAATGAGCAGTTCTTC.

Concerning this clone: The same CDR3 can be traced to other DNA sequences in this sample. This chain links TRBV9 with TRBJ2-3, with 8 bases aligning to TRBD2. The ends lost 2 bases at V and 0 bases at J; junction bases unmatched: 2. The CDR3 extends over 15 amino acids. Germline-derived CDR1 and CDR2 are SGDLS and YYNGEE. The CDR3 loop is CASSVSGVSTDTQYF. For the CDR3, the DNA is TGTGCCAGCAGCGTTAGCGGGGTTAGCACAGATACGCAGTATTTT.

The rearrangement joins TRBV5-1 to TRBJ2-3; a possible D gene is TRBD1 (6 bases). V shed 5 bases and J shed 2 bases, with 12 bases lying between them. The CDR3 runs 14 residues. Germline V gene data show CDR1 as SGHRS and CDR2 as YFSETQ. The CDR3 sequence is CASRQGGDTDTQYF. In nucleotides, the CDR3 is TGCGCCAGCAGACAGGGTGGTGACACAGATACGCAGTATTTT. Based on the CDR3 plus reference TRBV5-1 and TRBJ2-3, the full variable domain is KAGVTQTPRYLIKTRGQQVTLSCSPISGHRSVSWYQQTPGQGLQFLFEYFSETQRNKGNFPGRFSGRQFSNSRSEMNVSTLELGDSALYLCASRQGGDTDTQYFGPGTRLTVL.

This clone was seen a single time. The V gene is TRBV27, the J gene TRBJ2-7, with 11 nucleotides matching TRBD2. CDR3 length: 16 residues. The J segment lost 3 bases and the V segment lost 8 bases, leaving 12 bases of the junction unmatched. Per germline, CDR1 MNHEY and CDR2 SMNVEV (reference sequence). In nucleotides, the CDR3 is TGTGCCAGCCATTCCTTAGCGGGAGGGCCTAGCTACGAGCAGTACTTC. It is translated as CASHSLAGGPSYEQYF.

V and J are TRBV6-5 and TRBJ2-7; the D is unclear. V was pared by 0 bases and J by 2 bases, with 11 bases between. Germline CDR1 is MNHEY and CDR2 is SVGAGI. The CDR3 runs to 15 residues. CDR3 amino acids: CASSYSATNPYEQYF. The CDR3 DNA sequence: TGTGCCAGCAGTTACTCGGCGACAAACCCCTACGAGCAGTACTTC.

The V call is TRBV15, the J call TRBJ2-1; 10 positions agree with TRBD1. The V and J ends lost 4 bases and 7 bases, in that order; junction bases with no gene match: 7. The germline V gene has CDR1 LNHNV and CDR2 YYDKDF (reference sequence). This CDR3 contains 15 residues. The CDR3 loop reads CATSIWDRGSNEQFF. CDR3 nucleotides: TGTGCCACCAGCATATGGGACAGGGGTTCGAATGAGCAGTTCTTC.

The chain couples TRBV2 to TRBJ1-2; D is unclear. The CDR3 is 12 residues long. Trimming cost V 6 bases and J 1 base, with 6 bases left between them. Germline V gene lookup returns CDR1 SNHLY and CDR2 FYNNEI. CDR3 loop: CASRGSNYGYTF. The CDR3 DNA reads TGTGCCAGCAGGGGGAGTAACTATGGCTACACCTTC.

The CDR3 loop is CASTMTGAPGNTIYF. The CDR3 DNA is TGTGCCAGCACTATGACAGGGGCGCCCGGAAACACCATATATTTT. V gene TRBV6-5 combines with J gene TRBJ1-3; 8 bases map to TRBD1. The CDR3 is 15 amino acids. Trimming took 7 bases from V and 4 from J; bases not matched to a gene: 9. Germline CDR1 reads MNHEY; CDR2 reads SVGAGI.

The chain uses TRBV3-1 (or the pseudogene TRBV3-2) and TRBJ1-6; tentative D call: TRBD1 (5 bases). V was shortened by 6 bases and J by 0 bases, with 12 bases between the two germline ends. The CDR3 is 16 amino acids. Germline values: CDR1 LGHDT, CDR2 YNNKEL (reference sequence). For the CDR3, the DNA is TGTGCCAGCAGGCAGGGCCACAGCTCCTATAATTCACCCCTCCACTTT. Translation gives CASRQGHSSYNSPLHF.